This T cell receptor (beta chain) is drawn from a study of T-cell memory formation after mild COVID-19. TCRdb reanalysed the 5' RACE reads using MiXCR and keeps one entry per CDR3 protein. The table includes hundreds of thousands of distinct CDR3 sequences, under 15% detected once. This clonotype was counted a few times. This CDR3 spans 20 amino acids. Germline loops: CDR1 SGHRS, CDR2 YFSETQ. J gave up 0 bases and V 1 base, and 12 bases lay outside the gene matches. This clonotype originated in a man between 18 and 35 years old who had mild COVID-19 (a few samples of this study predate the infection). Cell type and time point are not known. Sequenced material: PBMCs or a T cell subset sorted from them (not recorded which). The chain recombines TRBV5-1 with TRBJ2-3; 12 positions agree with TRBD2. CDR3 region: CASSLTRTSGVVSSTDTQYF. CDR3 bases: TGCGCCAGCAGCTTGACCAGGACTAGCGGGGTGGTGTCTAGCACAGATACGCAGTATTTT.